The 19 T cell receptor beta chains below all came from one sample that was sequenced in a study of identical twins (dated by TCRdb to the mid-2010s). Library preparation was by 5' RACE. For sequencing, an Illumina HiSeq 2000 was employed. TCRdb took the public reads, trimmed them with fastp at Q25, ran MiXCR for clone calling and kept in-frame beta chains. CDR3 protein duplicates are merged, each entry listing the most common genes and DNA. Counted in this sample were roughly 1,500,000 distinct CDR3 sequences; about 32% of them appeared once. In total, the top ten clones hold more than 0.25% of the sample. Sequencing was performed on cord blood. Receptor source: a newborn girl in good health.

The chain recombines TRBV20-1 with TRBJ1-1; D not resolved. Trimming removed 5 bases from V and 10 bases from J, with 26 bases in between. Germline CDR1 reads DFQATT; CDR2 reads SNEGSKA (reference sequence). The CDR3 is made up of 15 amino acids. The CDR3 DNA reads as TGCAGTGCTGACCCGGGCTTCCGACCTCCTGGAGGAGCTTTCTTT. It codes for CSADPGFRPPGGAFF.

This clonotype has a count of ten or more. This chain uses TRBV12-3 or TRBV12-4 with TRBJ2-7, with D unclear. The CDR3 contains 13 residues. Trimming left V 2 bases short and J 3 bases short, with 8 bases between. CDR3 nucleotide sequence: TGTGCCAGCAGTTTAATTTCGATCTACGAGCAGTACTTC. Residues: CASSLISIYEQYF.

This clonotype has more than one count but fewer than ten. The J gene is TRBJ2-5, the V gene TRBV20-1; 7 positions match TRBD2. Germline assignment: CDR1 DFQATT and CDR2 SNEGSKA (reference sequence). CDR3 length equals 16 residues. The junction had 7 bases not matched to a gene; V was cut back by 0 bases and J by 0 bases. The CDR3 sequence is CSARDLLADNQETQYF. The CDR3 DNA reads as TGCAGTGCTAGAGATCTCCTAGCGGATAACCAAGAGACCCAGTACTTC.

This chain links TRBV20-1 with TRBJ1-5, with 9 bases lining up with TRBD1. Germline values: CDR1 DFQATT, CDR2 SNEGSKA (reference sequence). This CDR3 spans 14 amino acids. The J segment lost 8 bases and the V segment lost 1 base, leaving 6 bases of the junction unmatched. The CDR3 protein is CSARAWDRAEPQHF. As DNA, the CDR3 is TGCAGTGCTAGAGCCTGGGACAGGGCAGAGCCCCAGCATTTT.

Turning to this clonotype: One end of the junction is discordant with germline, which a read error may explain. In DNA form, the CDR3 reads TGTGCCGGCAGTTTTGGGCCGGCGTCCTACGAGCAGTACTTC. Its translation: CAGSFGPASYEQYF. The rearrangement joins TRBV27 to TRBJ2-4; D is unresolved. The tail of the sequence fits TRBJ2-7 better, so the J call may be wrong. CDR1 is MNHEY and CDR2 is SMNVEV in the germline V gene (reference sequence). The CDR3 consists of 14 residues.

This chain joins TRBV5-6 and TRBJ1-1; D is uncertain. Trimming stripped 4 bases from V and 0 bases from J, with 13 bases between. The germline V gene has CDR1 SGHDT and CDR2 YYEEEE. The CDR3 is 15 amino acids. The CDR3 sequence: CASSPDPIVNTEAFF. The CDR3 region has the DNA TGTGCCAGCAGCCCTGACCCAATCGTGAACACTGAAGCTTTCTTT.

The J gene is TRBJ1-5, the V gene TRBV28, with a possible D match to TRBD1 (5 bases). V was trimmed by 3 bases and J by 9 bases, leaving 21 bases between them. The CDR3 is made up of 16 amino acids. The V gene's germline CDR1 is MDHEN and CDR2 SYDVKM. CDR3 sequence reads: CASSLRTIGLGVPQHF. Written as DNA, the CDR3 is TGTGCCAGCAGTTTGCGGACAATCGGACTAGGGGTGCCCCAGCATTTT.

This clonotype has a handful of counts. The CDR3 reads CASSPSLSGGLNEQYF. The CDR3 DNA sequence: TGTGCCAGCTCACCAAGTCTTAGCGGGGGGCTCAATGAGCAGTACTTC. The chain links TRBV18 to TRBJ2-5, with 10 bases matching TRBD2. Germline V gene sequence: CDR1 KGHSH, CDR2 LQKENI. J gave up 11 bases and V 2 bases, and 14 bases lay outside the gene matches. This CDR3 contains 16 residues.

The chain is built from TRBV24-1 and TRBJ2-3, with TRBD2 matching 8 bases. The CDR3 consists of 13 residues. Per germline, CDR1 KGHDR and CDR2 SFDVKD. The V gene end was trimmed by 7 bases and the J gene end by 5 bases; junction bases not matched to a gene: 4. The CDR3 protein is CATSRGGLDTQYF. In DNA, the CDR3 is TGTGCCACCAGCCGGGGGGGACTAGATACGCAGTATTTT.

V and J are TRBV7-9 and TRBJ2-1; D uncertain. The germline V gene encodes CDR1 SEHNR and CDR2 FQNEAQ (reference sequence). V lost 5 bases, J lost 3 bases, and 8 bases lay in between. The CDR3 contains 13 residues. CDR3 sequence: CASSLKNYNEQFF. CDR3 bases: TGTGCCAGCAGCCTAAAAAACTACAATGAGCAGTTCTTC.

The gene calls are TRBV5-1 and TRBJ2-5, with a weak D call TRBD2 (6 bases). Germline-derived CDR1 and CDR2 are SGHRS and YFSETQ. This CDR3 is built from 15 residues. Trimming took off 2 bases at V and 11 bases at J, with 22 bases between the two ends. The CDR3 sequence: CASSFRDWIADEQYF. The CDR3 region has the DNA TGCGCCAGCAGCTTCCGGGACTGGATAGCGGATGAGCAGTACTTC.

The gene calls are TRBV4-1 and TRBJ1-2; D uncertain. This CDR3 is built from 15 residues. The V end lost 0 bases, the J end lost 6 bases, and 14 bases lay between the germline ends. CDR1 is MGHRA, CDR2 YSYEKL, per germline. DNA for the CDR3: TGCGCCAGCAGCCAAGAAAACCGAGGGAGCGATGGCTACACCTTC. Its translation is CASSQENRGSDGYTF.

This clonotype appeared a few times. This chain uses TRBV6-1 with TRBJ2-4; D unclear. This CDR3 contains 17 residues. V was cut by 0 bases and J by 0 bases, with 12 bases left in between. The germline gives CDR1 MNHNS, CDR2 SASEGT. This chain's CDR3 is CASSEALYNLAKNIQYF. The CDR3 DNA sequence: TGTGCCAGCAGTGAAGCCCTCTACAACCTAGCCAAAAACATTCAGTACTTC.

The rearrangement uses TRBV4-2 and TRBJ2-5, with a tentative D call TRBD1 (5 bases). CDR1 LGHNA and CDR2 YNFKEQ come from the germline V gene. V was trimmed by 1 base and J by 5 bases, leaving 14 bases between them. The CDR3 loop spans 15 amino acids. The CDR3: CASSQGGRVGETQYF. In DNA, the CDR3 is TGTGCCAGCAGCCAAGGTGGCAGGGTGGGGGAGACCCAGTACTTC.

The chain links TRBV28 to TRBJ2-3; 12 positions match TRBD2. Trimming took 5 bases from V and 2 from J; bases not matched to a gene: 8. CDR1 is MDHEN and CDR2 is SYDVKM in the germline V gene. The CDR3 totals 17 residues. Here the CDR3 DNA reads TGTGCCAGCAGTCACGTACGACTAGCGGGAGACACAGATACGCAGTATTTT. Translation: CASSHVRLAGDTDTQYF.

This chain uses TRBV9 with TRBJ2-1; TRBD2 matches at 8 bases. Gene TRBJ2-7 matches the end of the DNA better, so the J call may be wrong. This CDR3 contains 16 residues. Germline CDR1 reads SGDLS; CDR2 reads YYNGEE. CDR3 nucleotide sequence: TGTGCCAGCAGCGCGCCCGGGAGGGTGCTTTACAATGAGCAGTACTTC. Its protein is CASSAPGRVLYNEQYF.

This clonotype was seen repeatedly, ten times or more. The chain uses TRBV4-2 and TRBJ2-1; the match to TRBD2 covers 7 bases. Germline CDR1 and CDR2: LGHNA and YNFKEQ. V dropped 0 bases and J dropped 4; count of bases not matched to a gene: 12. The CDR3 runs to 18 residues. CDR3 DNA sequence: TGTGCCAGCAGCCAAGATTTGTTGGGAGCGGGGCGATACAATGAGCAGTTCTTC. Its translation: CASSQDLLGAGRYNEQFF.

The CDR3 sequence is CASSFWRGGNEQFF. In DNA form, the CDR3 reads TGTGCCAGCAGCTTTTGGCGGGGGGGCAATGAGCAGTTCTTC. V gene TRBV7-9 combines with J gene TRBJ2-1; TRBD2 agrees at 9 bases. In germline, CDR1 is SEHNR, CDR2 FQNEAQ (reference sequence). The CDR3 is 14 residues long. Germline trimming cut 3 bases from V and 6 bases from J; bases unmatched to any gene: 3.

The chain joins TRBV20-1 to TRBJ2-3; 9 positions agree with TRBD2. Germline values: CDR1 DFQATT, CDR2 SNEGSKA (reference sequence). The CDR3 consists of 16 residues. The V segment lost 6 bases and the J segment 4 bases; nucleotides outside the gene matches: 14. This CDR3 is CSASRIGGGRADTQYF. CDR3 in DNA: TGCAGTGCGTCGAGGATTGGCGGCGGGAGGGCAGATACGCAGTATTTT.